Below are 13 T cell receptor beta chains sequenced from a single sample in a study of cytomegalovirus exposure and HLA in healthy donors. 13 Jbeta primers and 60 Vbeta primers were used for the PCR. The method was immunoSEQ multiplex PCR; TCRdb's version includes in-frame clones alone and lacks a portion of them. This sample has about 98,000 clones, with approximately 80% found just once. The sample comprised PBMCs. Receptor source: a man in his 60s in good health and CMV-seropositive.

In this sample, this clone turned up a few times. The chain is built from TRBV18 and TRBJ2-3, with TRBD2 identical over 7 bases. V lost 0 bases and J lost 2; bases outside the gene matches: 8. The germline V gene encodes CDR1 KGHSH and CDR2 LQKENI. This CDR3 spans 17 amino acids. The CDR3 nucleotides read TGTGCCAGCTCACCACCGGGAGGGGCCCTTTACACAGATACGCAGTATTTT. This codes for CASSPPGGALYTDTQYF.

This chain's CDR3 is CASSPGGTSEAFF. Here the CDR3 DNA reads TGTGCCAGCAGCCCAGGGGGGACGTCTGAAGCTTTCTTT. The J gene is TRBJ1-1, the V gene TRBV11-3; 7 nucleotides match TRBD1. V gave up 5 bases and J gave up 6 bases; unmatched junction bases: 6. CDR1 and CDR2 from the germline V gene are SGHNT and YENEEA. The CDR3 runs 13 residues.

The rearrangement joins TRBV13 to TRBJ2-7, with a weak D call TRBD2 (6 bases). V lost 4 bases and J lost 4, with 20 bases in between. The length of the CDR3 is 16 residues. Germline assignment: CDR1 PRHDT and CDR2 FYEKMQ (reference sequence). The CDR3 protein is CASSSVRGSGDYEQYF. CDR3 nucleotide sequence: TGTGCCAGCAGCTCGGTCCGAGGTTCGGGAGATTACGAGCAGTACTTC.

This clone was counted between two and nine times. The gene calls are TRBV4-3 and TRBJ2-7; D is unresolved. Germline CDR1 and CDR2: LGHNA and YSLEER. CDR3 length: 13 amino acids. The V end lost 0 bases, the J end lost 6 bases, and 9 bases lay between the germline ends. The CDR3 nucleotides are TGCGCCAGCAGCCAAGATACGGTGAGCGAGCAGTACTTC. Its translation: CASSQDTVSEQYF.

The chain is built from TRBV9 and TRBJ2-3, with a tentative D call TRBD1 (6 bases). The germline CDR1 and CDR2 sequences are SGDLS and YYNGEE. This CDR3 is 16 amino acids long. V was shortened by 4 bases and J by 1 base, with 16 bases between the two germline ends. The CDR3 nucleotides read TGTGCCAGCAGCCCCCGGGCTAGACAGGGCACAGATACGCAGTATTTT. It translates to CASSPRARQGTDTQYF. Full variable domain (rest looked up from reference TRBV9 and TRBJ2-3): DSGVTQTPKHLITATGQRVTLRCSPRSGDLSVYWYQQSLDQGLQFLIQYYNGEERAKGNILERFSAQQFPDLHSELNLSSLELGDSALYFCASSPRARQGTDTQYFGPGTRLTVL.

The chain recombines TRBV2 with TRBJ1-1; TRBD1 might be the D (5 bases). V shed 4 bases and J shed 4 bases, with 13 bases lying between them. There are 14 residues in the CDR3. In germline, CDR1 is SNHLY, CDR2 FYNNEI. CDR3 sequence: CASSGPGRGTEAFF. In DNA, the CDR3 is TGTGCCAGCAGTGGGCCGGGTAGGGGCACTGAAGCTTTCTTT.

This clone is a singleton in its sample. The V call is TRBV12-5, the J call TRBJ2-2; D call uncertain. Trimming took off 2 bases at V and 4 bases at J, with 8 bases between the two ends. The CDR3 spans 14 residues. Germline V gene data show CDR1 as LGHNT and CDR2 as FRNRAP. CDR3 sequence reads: CASGLRVGTGELFF. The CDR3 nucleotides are TGTGCTAGTGGTTTGAGAGTCGGCACCGGGGAGCTGTTTTTT.

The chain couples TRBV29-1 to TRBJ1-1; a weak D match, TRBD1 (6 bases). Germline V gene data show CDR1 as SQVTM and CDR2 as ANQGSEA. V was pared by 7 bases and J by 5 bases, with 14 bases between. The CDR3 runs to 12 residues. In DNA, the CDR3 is TGCAGCGGGATGGGGGGGGCTACTGAAGCTTTCTTT. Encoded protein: CSGMGGATEAFF.

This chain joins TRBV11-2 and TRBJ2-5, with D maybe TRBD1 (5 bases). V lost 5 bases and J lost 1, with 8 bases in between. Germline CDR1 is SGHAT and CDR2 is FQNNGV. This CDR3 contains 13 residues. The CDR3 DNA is TGTGCCAGCAGCCGGACACTCCAAGAGACCCAGTACTTC. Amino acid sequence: CASSRTLQETQYF.

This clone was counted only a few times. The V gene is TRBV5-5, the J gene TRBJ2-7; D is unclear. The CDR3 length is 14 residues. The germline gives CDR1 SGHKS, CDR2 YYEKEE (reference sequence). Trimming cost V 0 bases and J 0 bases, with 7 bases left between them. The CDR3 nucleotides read TGTGCCAGCAGCTTGGGGGCGCTCTCCTACGAGCAGTACTTC. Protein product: CASSLGALSYEQYF. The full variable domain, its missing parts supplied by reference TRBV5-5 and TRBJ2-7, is DAGVTQSPTHLIKTRGQQVTLRCSPISGHKSVSWYQQVLGQGPQFIFQYYEKEERGRGNFPDRFSARQFPNYSSELNVNALLLGDSALYLCASSLGALSYEQYFGPGTRLTVT.

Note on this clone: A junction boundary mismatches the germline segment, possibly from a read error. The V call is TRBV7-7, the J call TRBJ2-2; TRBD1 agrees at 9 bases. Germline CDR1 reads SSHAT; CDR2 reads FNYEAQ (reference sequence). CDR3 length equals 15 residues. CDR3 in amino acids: CASSSGQGDTGELFF. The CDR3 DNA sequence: TGTGCTAGCAGCTCGGGACAGGGAGATACCGGGGAGCTGTTTTTT.

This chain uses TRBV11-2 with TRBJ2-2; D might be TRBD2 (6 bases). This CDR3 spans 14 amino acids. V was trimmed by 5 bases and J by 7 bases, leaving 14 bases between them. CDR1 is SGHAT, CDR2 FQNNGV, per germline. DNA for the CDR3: TGTGCCAGCAGCCCAGAGGTGGGGGGCGGGGAGCTGTTTTTT. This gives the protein CASSPEVGGGELFF.

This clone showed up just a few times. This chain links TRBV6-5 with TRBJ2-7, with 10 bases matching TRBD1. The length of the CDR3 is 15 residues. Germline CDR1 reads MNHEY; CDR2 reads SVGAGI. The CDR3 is CATGQGPLSSYEQYF. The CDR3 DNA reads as TGTGCGACGGGACAGGGGCCTCTAAGCTCCTACGAGCAGTACTTC.